This T cell receptor (beta chain) was retrieved from a study of PD-L1 blockade in urothelial cancer (dated by TCRdb to about 2017). Regarding the complete study: Every patient began therapy in 2014 and was given atezolizumab 1,200 mg intravenously every 3 weeks. About 90% of the 29 patients were males with bladder-origin urothelial cancer, and about 60% of the roughly 30 reported a prior smoking history. Patients had an ECOG performance status of 0 or 1 and had received between 0 and 3 prior chemotherapy regimens. Blood samples were analyzed at 3 weeks after treatment start (second dose) and at 6 weeks after treatment start. Blood samples gave median yields of around 140,000 T cells and some 84,000 unique TCRs, along with a median clonality of 0.080. The study, an exploratory multi-omic analysis, examined somatic, immune and clinical correlates of response to PD-L1 blockade with atezolizumab in urothelial cancer. Pretreatment tumor samples, along with matched peripheral blood collected serially before and after atezolizumab treatment, underwent TCR sequencing. Durable clinical benefit was defined as progression-free survival longer than 6 months, and TCR features were also tested against progression-free and overall survival. Whole exome sequencing and RNA sequencing of pretreatment tumors were performed alongside TCR sequencing in the same patients. Durable clinical benefit was achieved by nine patients but not by the remaining 20. Under 30 patients had pretreatment blood TCR-seq, around 25 had at least one posttreatment blood collection, and around 25 had tumor TCR-seq. Study-wide conclusions, independent of this receptor: Greater expansion of tumor-associated TCR clones in peripheral blood 3 weeks after the start of treatment was observed in patients with durable benefit (n of about 20, p = 0.022). Improved progression-free and overall survival was found to be associated with pretreatment peripheral blood TCR clonality below the median. Small sample size (n ≈ 30) and many exploratory analyses mean the results are intended to be hypothesis-generating.

Synthetic TCR analog templates were spiked into each PCR to estimate absolute template abundance from read counts. TCRbeta CDR3 regions were amplified from genomic DNA with bias-controlled V and J gene primers using the immunoSEQ assay. Sequencing of rearranged TCRbeta segments was performed at approximately 20X coverage. Concerning the study's data processing: Sequencing errors were corrected by clustering, and CDR3s were annotated against IMGT so that V, D and J genes could be assigned. Downstream analyses used only productive TCRbeta rearrangements, leaving out any out-of-frame or stop-codon sequences. Clonality was calculated as one minus the Shannon entropy normalized by the log of the number of unique productive sequences. Clones differing between time points or between blood and tumor were identified using Fisher's exact test with Benjamini-Hochberg correction, with an adjusted p below 0.01 applied as the threshold. The table was pulled from immuneACCESS by TCRdb, which kept in-frame rearrangements only. Such tables lose some clones; where checked, under half of the loss comes from unresolved V genes, and the rest has no known cause. D and trimming were read from the DNA, whereas the V and J calls and clone size are those reported in that table. The sample yields about 45,000 clones; roughly 91% were counted once. The leading ten clones occupy 13% to 15% of the sample.

CDR1 and CDR2, per the germline V gene, are SGDLS and YYNGEE. V is shortened by 0 bases, J by 11 bases, and the region joining them spans 12 bases. The CDR3 runs 14 residues from the cysteine to the phenylalanine. Only the CDR3 DNA stays, 42 bases, in frame from base 1. The cohort comprised 30 or so patients with locally advanced or metastatic urothelial carcinoma treated at Memorial Sloan Kettering on a trial protocol. Peripheral blood mononuclear cells were collected pretreatment and during treatment, at between 1 and 8 total time points per patient. The Qiagen DNeasy Blood extraction kit was used to purify genomic DNA from total PBMCs and from tumor samples. Collected pretreatment and during treatment, PBMCs were isolated and stored as previously described. This clone is labeled medium-sized (0.01 to 0.1%). Its antigen is still unknown. No qualities accompany the bases; no much larger clone lies one base away.

The sample consisted of PBMCs, taken around atezolizumab (anti-PD-L1) treatment. The clonotype was recovered from a woman aged 60-70 years with urothelial cancer. The V and J genes are TRBV9 and TRBJ1-6; TRBD1 is possibly the D segment (5 matching bases). The DNA reads as follows: TGTGCCAGCAGCGTAGTGGGGCCGCCAGCACCCCTCCACTTT. Its protein reads: CASSVVGPPAPLHF.